The sequence of this TCR beta chain was determined in a study of CD8+ T cells in alopecia areata. Specified treatment: oral pan-JAK inhibitor, 5-10 mg twice daily. Obtained from alopecia areata patients were lesional scalp punch biopsies along with peripheral blood. V was pared by 3 bases and J by 5 bases, with 8 bases between. The CDR3 consists of 12 residues. Germline assignment: CDR1 GTSNPN and CDR2 SVGIG (reference sequence). RNA extraction and reverse transcription yielded cDNA as sequencing template. Here immunoSEQ multiplex PCR was the method, and the copy in TCRdb shows in-frame clones only, minus some. The data show more than 200,000 clones, with approximately 47% seen just once and around 2.5% held by the top ten.

This chain joins TRBV30 and TRBJ1-3; D is uncertain. The receptor comes from a human donor with alopecia areata. Sequences were derived from CD4+ T cells sorted from blood, sampled at approximately week 36, from a patient treated with tofacitinib. Here the CDR3 DNA reads TGTGCCTGGAGAGGGTTCAGAAACACCATATATTTT. Translation: CAWRGFRNTIYF.